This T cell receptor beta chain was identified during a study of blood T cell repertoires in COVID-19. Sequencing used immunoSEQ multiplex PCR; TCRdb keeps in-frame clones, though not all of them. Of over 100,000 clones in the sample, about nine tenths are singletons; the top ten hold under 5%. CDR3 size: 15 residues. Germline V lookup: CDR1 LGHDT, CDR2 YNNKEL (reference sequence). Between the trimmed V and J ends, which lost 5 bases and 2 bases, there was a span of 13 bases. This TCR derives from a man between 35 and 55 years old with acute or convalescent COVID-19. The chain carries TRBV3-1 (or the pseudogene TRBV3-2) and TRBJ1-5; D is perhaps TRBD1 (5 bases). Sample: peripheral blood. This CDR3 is CASSSSQGGNQPQHF. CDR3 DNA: TGTGCCAGCAGCTCCTCCCAGGGTGGCAATCAGCCCCAGCATTTT.